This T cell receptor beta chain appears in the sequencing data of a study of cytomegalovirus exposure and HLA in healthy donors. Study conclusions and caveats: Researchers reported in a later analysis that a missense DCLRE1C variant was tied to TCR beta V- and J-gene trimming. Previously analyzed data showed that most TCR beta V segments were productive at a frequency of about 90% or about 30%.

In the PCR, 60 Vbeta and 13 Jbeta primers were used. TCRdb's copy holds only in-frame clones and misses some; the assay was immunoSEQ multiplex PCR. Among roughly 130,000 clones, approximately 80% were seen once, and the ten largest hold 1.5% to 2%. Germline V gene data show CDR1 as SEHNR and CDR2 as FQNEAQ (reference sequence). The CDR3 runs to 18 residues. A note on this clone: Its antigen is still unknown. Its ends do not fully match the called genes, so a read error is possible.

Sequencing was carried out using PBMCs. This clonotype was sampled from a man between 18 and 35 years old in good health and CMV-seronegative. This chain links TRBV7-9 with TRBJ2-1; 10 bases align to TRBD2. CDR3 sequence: CSSSLSELAGVAYNEQFF. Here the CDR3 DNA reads TGTTCCAGCAGCTTATCGGAGCTAGCGGGAGTTGCTTACAATGAGCAGTTCTTC.